A single sample is the source of the 5 T cell receptor beta chains below, sequenced in a study of blood T cell repertoires in COVID-19. Clones were sequenced by immunoSEQ multiplex PCR, and TCRdb holds only the in-frame ones, with some missing. This sample has 200,000 to 300,000 clones, with approximately 90% found just once. Material for sequencing was PBMCs or T cells enriched from blood (not recorded which). These receptors came from a man aged 35-49 years who had recovered from COVID-19.

The chain joins TRBV29-1 to TRBJ1-5, with TRBD1 matching 8 bases. This CDR3 contains 13 residues. CDR1 and CDR2 (germline): SQVTM, ANQGSEA. V lost 6 bases to trimming and J lost 4 bases; unmatched junction nucleotides: 5. CDR3 nucleotide sequence: TGCAGCGTGGCCCAGGGGGCGAATCAGCCCCAGCATTTT. It translates to CSVAQGANQPQHF.

The J gene is TRBJ1-1, the V gene TRBV15, with 8 positions matching TRBD1. Germline trimming cut 3 bases from V and 2 bases from J; bases unmatched to any gene: 2. The CDR3 covers 14 residues. Germline V lookup: CDR1 LNHNV, CDR2 YYDKDF (reference sequence). CDR3 coding DNA: TGTGCCACCAGCAGGGACAGGGATAACACTGAAGCTTTCTTT. Translation: CATSRDRDNTEAFF.

This chain links TRBV9 with TRBJ1-5; D unresolved. The CDR3 length is 14 residues. Trimming removed 0 bases from V and 0 bases from J, with 4 bases in between. Germline CDR1 SGDLS, CDR2 YYNGEE. The CDR3, as DNA: TGTGCCAGCAGCGTAGGAGTTAGCAATCAGCCCCAGCATTTT. Residues: CASSVGVSNQPQHF.

The rearrangement links TRBV4-1 to TRBJ1-5; no definite D call. CDR1 is MGHRA, CDR2 YSYEKL, per germline. CDR3 size: 16 residues. V was clipped by 4 bases and J by 3 bases, with 16 bases between them. This chain's CDR3 is CASSPLALAPNQPQHF. DNA of the CDR3: TGCGCCAGCAGCCCCCTGGCCCTCGCCCCCAATCAGCCCCAGCATTTT.

This clone was recorded once. Other DNA sequences in this sample translate to the same CDR3. This chain connects TRBV19 to TRBJ1-6; 8 bases fit TRBD1. CDR3 size: 15 residues. CDR1 LNHDA and CDR2 SQIVND come from the germline V gene (reference sequence). Trimming took 3 bases from V and 6 from J; bases not matched to a gene: 4. The CDR3: CASSIQGARNSPLHF. Here the CDR3 DNA reads TGTGCCAGTAGTATCCAGGGGGCTCGTAATTCACCCCTCCACTTT. Variable domain in full (rest from reference TRBV19 and TRBJ1-6): DGGITQSPKYLFRKEGQNVTLSCEQNLNHDAMYWYRQDPGQGLRLIYYSQIVNDFQKGDIAEGYSVSREKKESFPLTVTSAQKNPTAFYLCASSIQGARNSPLHFGNGTRLTVT.